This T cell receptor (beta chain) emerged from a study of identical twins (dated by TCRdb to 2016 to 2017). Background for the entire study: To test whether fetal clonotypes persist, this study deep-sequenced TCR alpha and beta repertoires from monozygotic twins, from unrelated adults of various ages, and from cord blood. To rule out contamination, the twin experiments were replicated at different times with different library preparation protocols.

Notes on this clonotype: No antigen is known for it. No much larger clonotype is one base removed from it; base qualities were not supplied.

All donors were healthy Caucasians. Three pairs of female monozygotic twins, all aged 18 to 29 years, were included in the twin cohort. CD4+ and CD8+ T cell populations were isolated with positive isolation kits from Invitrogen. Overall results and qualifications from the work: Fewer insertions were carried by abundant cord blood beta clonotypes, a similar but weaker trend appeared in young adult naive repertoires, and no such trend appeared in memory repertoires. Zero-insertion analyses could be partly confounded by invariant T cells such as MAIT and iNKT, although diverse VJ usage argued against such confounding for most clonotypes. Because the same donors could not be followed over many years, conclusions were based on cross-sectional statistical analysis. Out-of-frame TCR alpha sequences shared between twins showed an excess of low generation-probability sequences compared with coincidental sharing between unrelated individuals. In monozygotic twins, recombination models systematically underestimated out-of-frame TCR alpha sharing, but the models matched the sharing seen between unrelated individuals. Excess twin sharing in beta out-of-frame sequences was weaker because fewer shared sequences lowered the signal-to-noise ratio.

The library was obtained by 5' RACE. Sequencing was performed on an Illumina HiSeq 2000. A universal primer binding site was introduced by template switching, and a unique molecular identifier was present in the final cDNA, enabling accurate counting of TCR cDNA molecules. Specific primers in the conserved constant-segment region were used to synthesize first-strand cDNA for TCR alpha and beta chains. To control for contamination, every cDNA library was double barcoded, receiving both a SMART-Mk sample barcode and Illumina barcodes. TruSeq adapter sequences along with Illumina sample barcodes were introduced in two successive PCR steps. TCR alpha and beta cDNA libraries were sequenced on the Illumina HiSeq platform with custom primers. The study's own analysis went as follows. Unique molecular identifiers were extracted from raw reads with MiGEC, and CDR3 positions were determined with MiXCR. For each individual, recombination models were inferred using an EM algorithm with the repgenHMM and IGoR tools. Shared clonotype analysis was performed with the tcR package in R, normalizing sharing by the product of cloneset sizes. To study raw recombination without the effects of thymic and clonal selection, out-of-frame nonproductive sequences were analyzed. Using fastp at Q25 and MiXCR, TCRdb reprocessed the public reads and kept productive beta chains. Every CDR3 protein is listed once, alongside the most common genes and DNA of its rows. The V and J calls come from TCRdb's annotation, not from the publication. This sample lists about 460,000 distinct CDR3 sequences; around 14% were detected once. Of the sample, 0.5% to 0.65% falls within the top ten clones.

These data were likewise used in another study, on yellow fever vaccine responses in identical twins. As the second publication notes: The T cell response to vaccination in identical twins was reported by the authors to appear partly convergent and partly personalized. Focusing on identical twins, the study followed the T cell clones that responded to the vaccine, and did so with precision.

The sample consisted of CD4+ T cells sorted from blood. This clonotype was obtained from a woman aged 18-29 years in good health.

For the CDR3, the sequence is CATSSKTGKEWDQPQHF. The nucleotide sequence reads TGTGCCACCAGCAGTAAGACAGGGAAGGAATGGGATCAGCCCCAGCATTTT. This receptor chain uses TRBV15 and TRBJ1-5; the junction holds 7 bases that match TRBD1. The germline V gene encodes CDR1 LNHNV and CDR2 YYDKDF (reference sequence). V loses 3 bases at its end and J loses 5 bases; junction bases beyond the gene matches: 13. The CDR3 contains 17 residues, cysteine and phenylalanine counted. Here the CDR3 DNA is all that survives: 51 bases in frame from base 1. Reference TRBV15 and TRBJ1-5 proteins supply the regions before and after the CDR3; the full variable domain is: DAMVIQNPRYQVTQFGKPVTLSCSQTLNHNVMYWYQQKSSQAPKLLFHYYDKDFNNEADTPDNFQSRRPNTSFCFLDIRSPGLGDTAMYLCATSSKTGKEWDQPQHFGDGTRLSIL.